This T cell receptor (beta chain) appears in the sequencing data of a study of radiation and T cells in renal cell carcinoma. Study-level points and caveats: From baseline, blood top tumor clonotypes peaked at 2 weeks post-radiation. Dominant CDR3 motifs occupied more repertoire in irradiated than control tumors. Baseline intratumoral clonotype presence is unknown without pretreatment biopsies.

To note about this clone: What it binds is unknown.

Treatment in this sample: 15 Gy SBRT to primary tumor, nephrectomy 4 weeks later. Nephrectomy followed 15 Gy stereotactic body radiation by 4 weeks. Profiled with immunoSEQ multiplex PCR; TCRdb holds only in-frame clones, not every one. This sample yields under 20,000 clones, of which 55% to 70% are seen a single time; around 30% belongs to the top ten. CDR3 size: 16 residues. V dropped 3 bases and J dropped 5 bases, with 19 bases sitting between them. The germline CDR1 and CDR2 sequences are MNHEY and SVGAGI. The sequences come from tumor tissue, collected from a patient whose treatment included radiotherapy and nephrectomy. The chain employs TRBV6-5 and TRBJ2-5; the D gene is possibly TRBD1 (6 bases). The clonotype comes from a woman in her sixties or seventies with renal cell carcinoma. CDR3 coding DNA: TGTGCCAGCAGTTATTCGGAGGACAGTGCCCCGGAGACCCAGTACTTC. It translates to CASSYSEDSAPETQYF.